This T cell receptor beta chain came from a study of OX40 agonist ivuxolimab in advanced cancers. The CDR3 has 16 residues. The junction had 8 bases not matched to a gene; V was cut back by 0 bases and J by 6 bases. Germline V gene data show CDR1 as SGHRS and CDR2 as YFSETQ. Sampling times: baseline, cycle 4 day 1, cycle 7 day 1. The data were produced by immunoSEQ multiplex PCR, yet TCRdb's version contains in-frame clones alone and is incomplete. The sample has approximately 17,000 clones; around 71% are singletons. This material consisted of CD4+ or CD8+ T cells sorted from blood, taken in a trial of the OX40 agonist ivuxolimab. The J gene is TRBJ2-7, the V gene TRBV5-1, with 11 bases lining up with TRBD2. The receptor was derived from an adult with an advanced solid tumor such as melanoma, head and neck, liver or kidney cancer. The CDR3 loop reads CASSLDSGRAISEQYF. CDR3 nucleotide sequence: TGCGCCAGCAGCTTGGATAGCGGGAGGGCCATTAGCGAGCAGTACTTC.